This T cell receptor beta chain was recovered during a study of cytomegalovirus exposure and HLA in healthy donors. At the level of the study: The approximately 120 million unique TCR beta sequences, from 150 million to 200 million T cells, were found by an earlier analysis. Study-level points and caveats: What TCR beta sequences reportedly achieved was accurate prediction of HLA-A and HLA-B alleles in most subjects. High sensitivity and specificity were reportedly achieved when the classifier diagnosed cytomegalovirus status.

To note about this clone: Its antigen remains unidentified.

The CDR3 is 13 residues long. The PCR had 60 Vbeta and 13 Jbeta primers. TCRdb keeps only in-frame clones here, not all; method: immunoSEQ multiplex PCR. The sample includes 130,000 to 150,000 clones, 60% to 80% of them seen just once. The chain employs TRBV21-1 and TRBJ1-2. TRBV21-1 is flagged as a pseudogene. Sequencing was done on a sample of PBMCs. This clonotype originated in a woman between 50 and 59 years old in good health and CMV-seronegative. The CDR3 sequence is CASSDEVYYGYTF. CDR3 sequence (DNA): TGTGCCAGCAGCGACGAGGTGTACTATGGCTACACCTTC.